The rows below give T cell receptor beta chains drawn from one sample of a study of beta chain features in type 1 diabetes. Some clones are missing from TCRdb's copy, which holds only in-frame ones; the method was immunoSEQ multiplex PCR. The sample contains around 200,000 clones, about an eighth of which appear only once. The sequenced material came from central memory CD4+ T cells from blood. Source of these receptors: a woman between 18 and 29 years old in good health. CDR3s include the opening cysteine and the closing phenylalanine or tryptophan. A D gene is named only where the DNA matches it firmly. Clone size is not always given. Where it is, it says once, few, many or a class for expanded clones.

size: few
V: TRBV9
J: TRBJ2-5
D: TRBD2
DNA: TGTGCCAGCAGCCTTACACTAGCGGGAGGATGGGAGACCCAGTACTTC
CDR3: CASSLTLAGGWETQYF

size: few
V: TRBV2
J: TRBJ2-3
D: .
DNA: TGTGCCAGCAGCTATAGTACGCAGTATTTT
CDR3: CASSYSTQYF

size: .
V: TRBV7-2
J: TRBJ2-7
D: TRBD2
DNA: TGTGCCAGCACCCAGACTAGCGGGAGTATGGTCGAGCAGTACTTC
CDR3: CASTQTSGSMVEQYF

size: .
V: TRBV6-1
J: TRBJ2-1
D: TRBD2
DNA: TGTGCCAGCAGTGAAAGATCGAGCGGGAGGGTCTCTAGTGAGCAGTTCTTC
CDR3: CASSERSSGRVSSEQFF

size: .
V: TRBV28
J: TRBJ1-2
D: TRBD1
DNA: TGTGCCAGCAGGGCGGGACAGGGGGCAAGTGGCTACACCTTC
CDR3: CASRAGQGASGYTF

size: few
V: TRBV11-2
J: TRBJ2-5
D: .
DNA: TGTGCCAGCAGCCCCTGGGGGAGGCAAGAGACCCAGTACTTC
CDR3: CASSPWGRQETQYF

size: .
V: TRBV5-5
J: TRBJ2-7
D: TRBD2
DNA: TGTGCCAGCAGCCGGGGACTAGCGGAGACCTACGAGCAGTACTTC
CDR3: CASSRGLAETYEQYF

size: .
V: TRBV5-6
J: TRBJ2-7
D: .
DNA: TGTGCCAGCAGCTCACAGGTGTCCTACGAGCAGTACTTC
CDR3: CASSSQVSYEQYF

size: .
V: TRBV19
J: TRBJ2-1
D: .
DNA: TGTGCCAGTAGTATAGCCCGACAAGGGAGTGAGCAGTTCTTC
CDR3: CASSIARQGSEQFF

size: .
V: TRBV11-2
J: TRBJ2-5
D: .
DNA: TGTGCCAGCAGCGACCGTGGACAGACTGGAACCCAGTACTTC
CDR3: CASSDRGQTGTQYF

size: few
V: TRBV4-2
J: TRBJ2-2
D: .
DNA: TGTGCCAGCAGCTTTTATCGGGAAGGGAGATCCGGGGAGCTGTTTTTT
CDR3: CASSFYREGRSGELFF

size: few
V: TRBV7-2
J: TRBJ2-4
D: TRBD1
DNA: TGTGCCAGCAGCTATAACAGGGGGCGAAACATTCAGTACTTC
CDR3: CASSYNRGRNIQYF

size: few
V: TRBV29-1
J: TRBJ1-1
D: .
DNA: TGCAGCGTTGATTCGGGGGGGAGAGGAGCTTTCTTT
CDR3: CSVDSGGRGAFF

size: .
V: TRBV27
J: TRBJ1-5
D: TRBD1
DNA: TGTGCCAGCAGTTTCGGGACAGTTAATCAGCCCCAGCATTTT
CDR3: CASSFGTVNQPQHF

size: few
V: TRBV4-3
J: TRBJ2-3
D: TRBD1
DNA: TGCGCCAGCAGCCAAGAGGACAGGGGGCGTACGCAGTATTTT
CDR3: CASSQEDRGRTQYF

size: few
V: TRBV7-2
J: TRBJ2-1
D: TRBD2
DNA: TGTGCCAGCAGTTTATCCGGGACTAGCCTCAATGAGCAGTTCTTC
CDR3: CASSLSGTSLNEQFF

size: .
V: TRBV7-3
J: TRBJ2-7
D: .
DNA: TGTGCCAGCAGCCCAAACCCCGGACGGTTCGGGGGTGAGCAGTACTTC
CDR3: CASSPNPGRFGGEQYF

size: many
V: TRBV7-9
J: TRBJ2-5
D: .
DNA: TGTGCCAGCAGCCCGCAGCCGGGACTGGGAGAGACCCAGTACTTC
CDR3: CASSPQPGLGETQYF

size: .
V: TRBV29-1
J: TRBJ2-1
D: .
DNA: TGCAGCGTCCACGTGTCGCGGGAGCAGTTCTTC
CDR3: CSVHVSREQFF

size: few
V: TRBV15
J: TRBJ2-7
D: TRBD1
DNA: TGTGCCACCGGGACAGCGAGCTCCTACGAGCAGTACTTC
CDR3: CATGTASSYEQYF

size: few
V: TRBV11-2
J: TRBJ2-5
D: .
DNA: TGTGCCAGCAGCCGTACCGGGACACGAGTACAAGAGACCCAGTACTTC
CDR3: CASSRTGTRVQETQYF

size: few
V: TRBV7-8
J: TRBJ2-4
D: TRBD2
DNA: TGTGCCAGCAGCTCTGGGACTAACCTTAACATTCAGTACTTC
CDR3: CASSSGTNLNIQYF

size: few
V: TRBV28
J: TRBJ2-5
D: TRBD1
DNA: TGTGCCAGCAGTTTATCCGGGACAGGCAGGGAGACCCAGTACTTC
CDR3: CASSLSGTGRETQYF

size: .
V: TRBV18
J: TRBJ2-5
D: .
DNA: TGTGCCAGCTCACCACCGTTTCCTCAAGAGACCCAGTACTTC
CDR3: CASSPPFPQETQYF

size: few
V: TRBV15
J: TRBJ1-1
D: .
DNA: TGTGCCACCAGCAGAGATCTTACAGGGCCTGAAGCTTTCTTT
CDR3: CATSRDLTGPEAFF

size: .
V: TRBV15
J: TRBJ2-7
D: .
DNA: TGTGCCACCAGCAGAGAACGACAAGGATACGAGCAGTACTTC
CDR3: CATSRERQGYEQYF

size: few
V: TRBV4-3
J: TRBJ2-5
D: TRBD2
DNA: TGCGCCAGCAGCCGTGGACTAGCTCCACTAGGTTCCCAAGAGACCCAGTACTTC
CDR3: CASSRGLAPLGSQETQYF

size: .
V: TRBV29-1
J: TRBJ2-1
D: .
DNA: TGCAGCGTACGAGCGGGCAACTACAATGAGCAGTTCTTC
CDR3: CSVRAGNYNEQFF

size: few
V: TRBV11-2
J: TRBJ2-3
D: .
DNA: TGTGCCAGCAGCTTAGATCCGAACGGGGGAGAGTATACGCAGTATTTT
CDR3: CASSLDPNGGEYTQYF

size: .
V: TRBV11-2
J: TRBJ2-3
D: .
DNA: TGTGCCAGCAGCTTCTACGCAGATACGCAGTATTTT
CDR3: CASSFYADTQYF

size: .
V: TRBV25-1
J: TRBJ2-2
D: .
DNA: TGTGCCAGCAGTCCTAGCCTAGGGGGGGCCCTAGGGCTGTTTTTT
CDR3: CASSPSLGGALGLFF

size: .
V: TRBV4-3
J: TRBJ2-2
D: TRBD2
DNA: TGCGCCAGCAGCCAAGTGCCTAGCGGGATGACCGGGGAGCTGTTTTTT
CDR3: CASSQVPSGMTGELFF

size: .
V: TRBV7-2
J: TRBJ1-2
D: TRBD1
DNA: TGTGCCAGCAGCTTAGAGGGACAGGCATATGGCTACACCTTC
CDR3: CASSLEGQAYGYTF

size: .
V: TRBV28
J: TRBJ2-1
D: TRBD2
DNA: TGTGCAATCACTAGCGGGAGTTGGATGGATGAGCAGTTCTTC
CDR3: CAITSGSWMDEQFF

size: .
V: TRBV28
J: TRBJ2-6
D: .
DNA: TGTGCCCTCCGTTCTGGGGCCAACGTCCTGACTTTC
CDR3: CALRSGANVLTF

size: .
V: TRBV6-6
J: TRBJ1-2
D: .
DNA: TGTGCCAGCAACGAAGACTCTGCTAACTATGGCTACACCTTC
CDR3: CASNEDSANYGYTF

size: .
V: TRBV2
J: TRBJ2-7
D: TRBD1
DNA: TGTGCCAGCAGCCTGGGACAGAACTACGAGCAGTACTTC
CDR3: CASSLGQNYEQYF

size: few
V: TRBV6-5
J: TRBJ1-1
D: .
DNA: TGTGCCAGCAGTTACTCGAGGCAGGGCCACACTGAAGCTTTCTTT
CDR3: CASSYSRQGHTEAFF

size: few
V: TRBV7-9
J: TRBJ1-4
D: .
DNA: TGTGCCATCGGGGGGGGCACAACTAATGAAAAACTGTTTTTT
CDR3: CAIGGGTTNEKLFF

size: .
V: TRBV7-9
J: TRBJ2-1
D: TRBD2
DNA: TGTGCCAGCAGCTTAAAGAAGGGCGGGAGGGTCTTTTTTTCCAATGAGCAGTTCTTC
CDR3: CASSLKKGGRVFFSNEQFF

size: few
V: TRBV4-2
J: TRBJ1-4
D: .
DNA: TGTGCCAGCAGTACGGGACTTAATGAAAAACTGTTTTTT
CDR3: CASSTGLNEKLFF